The 11 T cell receptor beta chains below were found in one sample sequenced in a study of CD8 T cells in Susac syndrome. Reverse transcription of roughly 0.5 to 1 ug RNA was carried out with random hexamers. MiXCR, run by TCRdb on the immunoSEQ multiplex PCR reads, gives a single entry per CDR3 protein. There are more than 150,000 distinct CDR3 sequences in the sample; 95% occur only once, and over 0.12% lies in the top ten. The sequencing sample was made of CD8+ T cells from PBMCs. These receptors originate from a human donor with multiple sclerosis.

This chain joins TRBV30 and TRBJ1-1; no firm D call. V lost 0 bases to trimming and J lost 1 base, with 6 bases between them. The CDR3 contains 13 residues. Germline V gene data show CDR1 as GTSNPN and CDR2 as SVGIG (reference sequence). CDR3 coding DNA: TGTGCCTGGAGTGTGGTCCGGAACACTGAAGCTTTCTTT. The encoded protein is CAWSVVRNTEAFF. The full variable domain, with the rest looked up from reference TRBV30 and TRBJ1-1, is SQTIHQWPATLVQPVGSPLSLECTVEGTSNPNLYWYRQAAGRGLQLLFYSVGIGQISSEVPQNLSASRPQDRQFILSSKKLLLSDSGFYLCAWSVVRNTEAFFGQGTRLTVV.

V and J are TRBV11-1 and TRBJ2-3; possibly TRBD1 for D (5 bases). V was trimmed by 5 bases and J by 6 bases, leaving 12 bases between them. The CDR3 has 13 amino acids. Germline V lookup: CDR1 SGHAT, CDR2 FQDESV (reference sequence). CDR3 in amino acids: CASSPGPLDTQYF. The DNA for the CDR3 is TGTGCCAGCAGCCCAGGGCCCTTGGATACGCAGTATTTT.

The chain joins TRBV3-1 to TRBJ1-5; no definite D call. The CDR3 runs to 14 residues. V lost 1 base, J lost 5 bases, and 9 bases lay in between. Germline V gives CDR1 LGHDT, CDR2 YNNKEL (reference sequence). CDR3 bases: TGTGCCAGCAGCCAAGCGAACGACGATCAGCCCCAGCATTTT. It encodes CASSQANDDQPQHF.

V is TRBV6-5 and J is TRBJ1-1, with D perhaps TRBD1 (5 bases). Germline loops: CDR1 MNHEY, CDR2 SVGAGI. Trimming left V 9 bases short and J 10 bases short, with 12 bases between. The CDR3 runs 10 residues. For the CDR3, the DNA is TGTGCCAGTATACAGGAGAGAGCTTTCTTT. It encodes CASIQERAFF.

This CDR3 is CASSQEAGGDEQYV. CDR3 nucleotides: TGTGCCAGCAGCCAAGAGGCAGGGGGCGACGAGCAGTACGTC. J is TRBJ2-7 and V is TRBV3-1, with TRBD1 matching 8 bases. There are 14 residues in the CDR3. CDR1 LGHDT and CDR2 YNNKEL come from the germline V gene (reference sequence). The trim removed 0 bases at V and 5 bases at J, leaving 3 bases unmatched.

The J gene is TRBJ1-2, the V gene TRBV27; the match to TRBD1 covers 11 bases. The CDR3 spans 14 residues. CDR1 and CDR2 (germline): MNHEY, SMNVEV (reference sequence). The junction had 5 bases not matched to a gene; V was cut back by 6 bases and J by 5 bases. CDR3 DNA: TGTGCCAGCAGCTATGGGACAGGGGGGTATGGCTACACCTTC. It is translated as CASSYGTGGYGYTF.

The chain recombines TRBV7-6 with TRBJ2-7; D remains unclear. Germline CDR1 and CDR2: SGHVS and FNYEAQ. CDR3 length: 13 amino acids. The V gene lost 1 base and the J gene lost 3 bases, with 7 bases spanning the gap. The CDR3 DNA is TGTGCCAGCAGCTTAGGAGCCAACTACGAGCAGTACTTC. Residues: CASSLGANYEQYF.

The chain joins TRBV4-1 to TRBJ2-1; 7 positions agree with TRBD1. In germline, CDR1 is MGHRA, CDR2 YSYEKL. The ends lost 4 bases at V and 5 bases at J; junction bases unmatched: 8. The CDR3 loop spans 15 amino acids. CDR3 protein: CASSLNRGRNNEQFF. For the CDR3, the DNA is TGCGCCAGCAGCCTAAACAGGGGAAGAAACAATGAGCAGTTCTTC.

CDR3: CASSRRAPPDTQYF. CDR3 DNA: TGTGCCAGCAGCCGCCGGGCTCCGCCAGATACGCAGTATTTT. The chain employs TRBV7-9 and TRBJ2-3; D gene unclear. The V and J ends lost 5 bases and 4 bases respectively, with 13 bases between them. CDR1 is SEHNR, CDR2 FQNEAQ, per germline (reference sequence). This CDR3 spans 14 amino acids.

The rearrangement joins TRBV20-1 to TRBJ2-2; D may be TRBD2 (6 bases). This CDR3 region has 13 residues. V lost 5 bases to trimming and J lost 5 bases, with 12 bases between them. Germline V gene lookup returns CDR1 DFQATT and CDR2 SNEGSKA (reference sequence). CDR3 DNA: TGCAGTGCTCCCATGGAGGGAACCGGGGAGCTGTTTTTT. Translation: CSAPMEGTGELFF.

This clonotype was picked up one time. The chain links TRBV15 to TRBJ2-1; 7 nucleotides line up with TRBD2. CDR3 size: 14 residues. Unmatched junction bases numbered 4, after V lost 7 bases and J lost 1 base. Germline loops: CDR1 LNHNV, CDR2 YYDKDF (reference sequence). The DNA of the CDR3 is TGTGCCACCACCTCGGGACTATCCTACAATGAGCAGTTCTTC. Its protein is CATTSGLSYNEQFF. Based on the CDR3 plus reference TRBV15 and TRBJ2-1, the full variable domain is DAMVIQNPRYQVTQFGKPVTLSCSQTLNHNVMYWYQQKSSQAPKLLFHYYDKDFNNEADTPDNFQSRRPNTSFCFLDIRSPGLGDTAMYLCATTSGLSYNEQFFGPGTRLTVL.